This TCR beta chain was documented in a study of cytomegalovirus exposure and HLA in healthy donors. Study overall: Among the approximately 410 genotyped donors, 81% were placed in the Caucasian-associated ancestry cluster. Overall study findings and caveats: A later analysis linked 15,000 to 20,000 TCR beta sequences to HLA alleles at 0.05 false discovery rate.

60 Vbeta and 13 Jbeta primers were used in PCR. The assay was immunoSEQ multiplex PCR, and TCRdb's table has in-frame clones only and misses some. In the table there are about 150,000 clones, 70% to 90% of which are singletons. This clone was counted once. Its antigen is not identified. Germline V gene lookup returns CDR1 LNHDA and CDR2 SQIVND (reference sequence). V shed 7 bases and J shed 6 bases, with 16 bases lying between them. The CDR3 totals 14 residues. The TCR sequence derives from a woman in her thirties or forties in good health and CMV-seronegative. The chain uses TRBV19 and TRBJ2-1, with a weak D call TRBD2 (6 bases). The sequenced sample consisted of PBMCs. The CDR3 bases are TGTGCCAGTAAGAGGGCGGGATTCATCAATGAGCAGTTCTTC. It is translated as CASKRAGFINEQFF.